The rows below give T cell receptor beta chains drawn from one sample of a study of cytomegalovirus exposure and HLA in healthy donors. TCRdb's copy holds only in-frame clones and misses some; the assay was immunoSEQ multiplex PCR. The profile shows some 150,000 clones, under 75% of them singletons. The sample comprised PBMCs. The receptor source for this set is a woman in her thirties or forties in good health and CMV-seronegative. CDR3s include the opening cysteine and the closing phenylalanine or tryptophan. The D gene is left open where the match is weak. Where a row states a size, it is once, few, many or the class of an expanded clone; other rows omit it.

v_call: TRBV5-6; d_call: NA; clone_size: NA; j_call: TRBJ1-1; cdr3_nt: TGTGCCAGCAGCTTTGGAGCCCAATATGAAGCTTTCTTT; cdr3_aa: CASSFGAQYEAFF
v_call: TRBV2; d_call: TRBD1; clone_size: NA; j_call: TRBJ1-6; cdr3_nt: TGTGCCAGCAGACGACAGGGTGATAATTCACCCCTCCACTTT; cdr3_aa: CASRRQGDNSPLHF
v_call: TRBV6-6; d_call: TRBD1; clone_size: few; j_call: TRBJ1-2; cdr3_nt: TGTGCCAGCAGCCCGGACAGGTTGGGGGCCTATGGCTACACCTTC; cdr3_aa: CASSPDRLGAYGYTF
v_call: TRBV30; d_call: TRBD1; clone_size: NA; j_call: TRBJ1-1; cdr3_nt: TGTGCCTGGACAATTCGACCGGGACAGGAAGCTTTCTTT; cdr3_aa: CAWTIRPGQEAFF
v_call: TRBV4-1; d_call: TRBD1; clone_size: NA; j_call: TRBJ1-1; cdr3_nt: TGCGCCAGCAGCATCCGACAGGGAGGGAACACTGAAGCTTTCTTT; cdr3_aa: CASSIRQGGNTEAFF
v_call: TRBV7-3; d_call: TRBD1; clone_size: NA; j_call: TRBJ1-2; cdr3_nt: TGTGCCAGCAGCTCGGGACAGGGGGCGCGAAGTGGCTACACCTTC; cdr3_aa: CASSSGQGARSGYTF
v_call: TRBV9; d_call: NA; clone_size: NA; j_call: TRBJ1-2; cdr3_nt: TGTGCCAGCAGCGTAGCGGGGGGCCTCGGCTACACCTTC; cdr3_aa: CASSVAGGLGYTF
v_call: TRBV27; d_call: TRBD1; clone_size: NA; j_call: TRBJ2-7; cdr3_nt: TGTGCCAGCAGTCCACTTCAGGGGGCAGCTGGAGAGCAGTACTTC; cdr3_aa: CASSPLQGAAGEQYF
v_call: TRBV28; d_call: NA; clone_size: few; j_call: TRBJ1-5; cdr3_nt: TGTGCCAGCACCCCCGGGATAAAACGAGGGCTCAATCAGCCCCAGCATTTT; cdr3_aa: CASTPGIKRGLNQPQHF
v_call: TRBV10-3; d_call: TRBD1; clone_size: NA; j_call: TRBJ1-4; cdr3_nt: TGTGCCATCAGAGGGGACAGACTTAATGAAAAACTGTTTTTT; cdr3_aa: CAIRGDRLNEKLFF
v_call: TRBV5-1; d_call: TRBD1; clone_size: NA; j_call: TRBJ1-2; cdr3_nt: TGCGCCAGCAGCTGGGGGACAGGGGAGGATGGCTACACCTTC; cdr3_aa: CASSWGTGEDGYTF
v_call: TRBV6-4; d_call: TRBD2; clone_size: NA; j_call: TRBJ2-1; cdr3_nt: TGTGCCAGCAGTGAGGACCAAACTAGCGGGGAGCAGTTCTTC; cdr3_aa: CASSEDQTSGEQFF
v_call: TRBV4-1; d_call: NA; clone_size: NA; j_call: TRBJ2-1; cdr3_nt: TGCGCCAGCAGCCAAGCTCAGGACAATGAGCAGTTCTTC; cdr3_aa: CASSQAQDNEQFF
v_call: TRBV19; d_call: NA; clone_size: NA; j_call: TRBJ1-1; cdr3_nt: TGTGCCAGTAGTATAGGGACAGCCCTCCTGAACACTGAAGCTTTCTTT; cdr3_aa: CASSIGTALLNTEAFF
v_call: TRBV27; d_call: NA; clone_size: NA; j_call: TRBJ1-5; cdr3_nt: TGTGCCAGCAGTTTTGGGACAAGCCAGCCCCAGCATTTT; cdr3_aa: CASSFGTSQPQHF
v_call: TRBV7-8; d_call: NA; clone_size: NA; j_call: TRBJ1-3; cdr3_nt: TGTGCCAGCAGCTTAGGGGGGACTGTCTCTGGAAACACCATATATTTT; cdr3_aa: CASSLGGTVSGNTIYF
v_call: TRBV7-7; d_call: NA; clone_size: few; j_call: TRBJ2-7; cdr3_nt: TGTGCCAGCAGCCCGTGGGGGGGCCCCTACGAGCAGTACTTC; cdr3_aa: CASSPWGGPYEQYF
v_call: TRBV28; d_call: TRBD2; clone_size: NA; j_call: TRBJ2-5; cdr3_nt: TGTGCCAGCAATCCCGAGGAGCGGGGGTCCTCGGAGACCCAGTACTTC; cdr3_aa: CASNPEERGSSETQYF
v_call: TRBV11-2; d_call: TRBD2; clone_size: few; j_call: TRBJ2-1; cdr3_nt: TGTGCCAGCAGCCAGCCGGGACTAGACTCTGGTGAGCAGTTCTTC; cdr3_aa: CASSQPGLDSGEQFF
v_call: TRBV4-1; d_call: NA; clone_size: few; j_call: TRBJ1-2; cdr3_nt: TGCGCCAGCAGCCAACTGCGTTCACTGAAAAACTATGGCTACACCTTC; cdr3_aa: CASSQLRSLKNYGYTF
v_call: TRBV11-2; d_call: NA; clone_size: once; j_call: TRBJ2-7; cdr3_nt: TGTGCCAGCAGCTCAAGGGGGACATTGACCTACGAGCAGTACTTC; cdr3_aa: CASSSRGTLTYEQYF
v_call: TRBV19; d_call: TRBD2; clone_size: NA; j_call: TRBJ2-2; cdr3_nt: TGTGCCACCCCGGGACTAGCGACCGTGGAGGGGGAGCTGTTTTTT; cdr3_aa: CATPGLATVEGELFF
v_call: TRBV5-1; d_call: NA; clone_size: few; j_call: TRBJ1-4; cdr3_nt: TGCGCCAGCAGCGGGAGCAGCGGAGGGGAAAAACTGTTTTTT; cdr3_aa: CASSGSSGGEKLFF
v_call: TRBV6-1; d_call: TRBD1; clone_size: NA; j_call: TRBJ2-3; cdr3_nt: TGTGCCAGTCCGGGACAGATTACAGATACGCAGTATTTT; cdr3_aa: CASPGQITDTQYF
v_call: TRBV28; d_call: NA; clone_size: NA; j_call: TRBJ1-2; cdr3_nt: TGTGCCAGCAGTTTCCTAGGCGGCTACACCTTC; cdr3_aa: CASSFLGGYTF